This T cell receptor beta chain stems from a study of blood T cell repertoires in COVID-19. Study details: Whether acute or convalescent, the COVID-19 samples came from the United States, Italy and Spain.

Some clones are missing from TCRdb's copy, which holds only in-frame ones; the method was immunoSEQ multiplex PCR. This table has 110,000 or so clones, just over 70% appearing once. Only a few counts were recorded for this clone. There are 13 residues in the CDR3. The V end was cut by 5 bases, the J end by 8 bases, with 13 bases between. Germline lookup yields CDR1 SGHVS and CDR2 FQNEAQ. The chain carries TRBV7-8 and TRBJ2-1; D gene uncertain. The receptor was isolated from a woman aged 40 to 55 with acute or convalescent COVID-19. The specimen was peripheral blood. The CDR3: CASSPPGRDEQFF. The CDR3 DNA follows: TGTGCCAGCAGCCCCCCTGGGCGAGATGAGCAGTTCTTC.